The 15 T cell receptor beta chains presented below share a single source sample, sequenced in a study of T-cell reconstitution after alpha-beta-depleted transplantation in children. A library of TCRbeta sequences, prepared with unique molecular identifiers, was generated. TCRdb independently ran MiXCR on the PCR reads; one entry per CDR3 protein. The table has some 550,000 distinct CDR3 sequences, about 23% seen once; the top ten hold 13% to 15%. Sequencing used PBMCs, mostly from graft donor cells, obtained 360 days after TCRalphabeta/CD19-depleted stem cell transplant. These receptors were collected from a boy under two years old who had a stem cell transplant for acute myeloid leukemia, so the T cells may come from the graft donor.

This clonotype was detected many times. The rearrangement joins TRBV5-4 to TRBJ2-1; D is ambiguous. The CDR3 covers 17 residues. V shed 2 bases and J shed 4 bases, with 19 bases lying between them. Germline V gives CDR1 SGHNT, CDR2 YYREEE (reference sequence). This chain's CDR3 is CASSFGRTMLVYNEQFF. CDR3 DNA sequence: TGTGCCAGCAGCTTTGGGCGGACGATGCTGGTATACAATGAGCAGTTCTTC.

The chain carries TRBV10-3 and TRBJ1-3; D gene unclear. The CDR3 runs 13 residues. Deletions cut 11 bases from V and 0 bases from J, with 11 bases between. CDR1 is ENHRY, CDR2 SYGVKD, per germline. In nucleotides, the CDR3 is TGTGCCGTCGAAGACACCTCTGGAAACACCATATATTTT. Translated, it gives CAVEDTSGNTIYF.

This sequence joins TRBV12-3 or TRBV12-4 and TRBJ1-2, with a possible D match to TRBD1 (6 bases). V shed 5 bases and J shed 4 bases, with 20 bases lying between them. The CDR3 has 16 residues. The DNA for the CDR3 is TGTGCCAGCAGTCAGGGGTATTTCGGGGTTGGCTATGGCTACACCTTC. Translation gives CASSQGYFGVGYGYTF.

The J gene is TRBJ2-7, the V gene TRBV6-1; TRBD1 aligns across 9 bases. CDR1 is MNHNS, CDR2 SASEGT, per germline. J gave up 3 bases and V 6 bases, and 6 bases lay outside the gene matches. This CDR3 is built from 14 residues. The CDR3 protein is CASRPWDRVYEQYF. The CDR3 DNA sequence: TGTGCCAGCAGGCCTTGGGACAGGGTCTACGAGCAGTACTTC.

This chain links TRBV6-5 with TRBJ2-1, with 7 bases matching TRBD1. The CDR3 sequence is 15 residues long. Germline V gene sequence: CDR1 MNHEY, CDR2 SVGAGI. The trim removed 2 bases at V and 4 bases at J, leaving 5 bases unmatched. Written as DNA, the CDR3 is TGTGCCAGCAGTTACGAGGGGGCGAGATACAATGAGCAGTTCTTC. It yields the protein CASSYEGARYNEQFF.

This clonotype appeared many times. The CDR3 DNA reads TGTGCCAGCAGCAAAGGACAGGTCAATGAGCAGTTCTTC. The encoded protein is CASSKGQVNEQFF. The J gene is TRBJ2-1, the V gene TRBV7-6; TRBD1 matches at 7 bases. This CDR3 contains 13 residues. J lost 6 bases, V lost 5 bases, and 4 bases had no gene match. From germline, CDR1 is SGHVS and CDR2 FNYEAQ.

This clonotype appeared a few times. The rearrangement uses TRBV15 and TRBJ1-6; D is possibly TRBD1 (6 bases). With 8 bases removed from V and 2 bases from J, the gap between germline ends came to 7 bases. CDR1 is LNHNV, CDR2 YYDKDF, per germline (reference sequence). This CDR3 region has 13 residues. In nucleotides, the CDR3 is TGTGCCACCCGGGACACCTATAATTCACCCCTCCACTTT. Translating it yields CATRDTYNSPLHF. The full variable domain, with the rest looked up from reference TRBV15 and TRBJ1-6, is DAMVIQNPRYQVTQFGKPVTLSCSQTLNHNVMYWYQQKSSQAPKLLFHYYDKDFNNEADTPDNFQSRRPNTSFCFLDIRSPGLGDTAMYLCATRDTYNSPLHFGNGTRLTVT.

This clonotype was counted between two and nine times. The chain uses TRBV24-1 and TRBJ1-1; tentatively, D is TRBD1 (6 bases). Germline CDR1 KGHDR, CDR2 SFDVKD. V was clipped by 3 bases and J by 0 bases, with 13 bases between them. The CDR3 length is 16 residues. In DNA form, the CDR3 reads TGTGCCACCAGTGATAGTACAGGGAAGATGAACACTGAAGCTTTCTTT. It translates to CATSDSTGKMNTEAFF.

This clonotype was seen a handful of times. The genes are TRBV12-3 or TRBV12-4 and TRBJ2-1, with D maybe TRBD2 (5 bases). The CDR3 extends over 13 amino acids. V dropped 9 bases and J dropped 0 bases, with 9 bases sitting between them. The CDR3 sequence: CARPGSSYNEQFF. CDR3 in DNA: TGTGCCAGGCCGGGGAGCTCCTACAATGAGCAGTTCTTC.

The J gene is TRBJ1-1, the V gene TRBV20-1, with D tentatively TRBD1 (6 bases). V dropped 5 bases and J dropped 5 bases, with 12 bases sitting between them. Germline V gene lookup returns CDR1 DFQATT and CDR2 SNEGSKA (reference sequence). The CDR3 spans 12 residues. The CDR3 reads CSAYREGTEAFF. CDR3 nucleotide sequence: TGCAGTGCTTACAGGGAAGGTACTGAAGCTTTCTTT.

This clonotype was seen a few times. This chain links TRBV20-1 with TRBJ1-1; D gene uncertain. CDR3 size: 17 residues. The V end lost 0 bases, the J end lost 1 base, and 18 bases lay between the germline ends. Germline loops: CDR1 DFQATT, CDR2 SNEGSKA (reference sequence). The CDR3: CSARDRTLPARNTEAFF. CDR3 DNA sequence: TGCAGTGCTAGAGATCGGACTCTCCCGGCGAGGAACACTGAAGCTTTCTTT.

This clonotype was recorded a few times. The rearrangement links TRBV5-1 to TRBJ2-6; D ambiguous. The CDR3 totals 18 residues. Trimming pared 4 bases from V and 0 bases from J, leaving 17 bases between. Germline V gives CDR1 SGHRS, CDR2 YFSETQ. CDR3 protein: CASSPLPSTYSGANVLTF. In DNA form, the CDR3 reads TGCGCCAGCAGCCCCCTCCCTTCAACCTACTCTGGGGCCAACGTCCTGACTTTC.

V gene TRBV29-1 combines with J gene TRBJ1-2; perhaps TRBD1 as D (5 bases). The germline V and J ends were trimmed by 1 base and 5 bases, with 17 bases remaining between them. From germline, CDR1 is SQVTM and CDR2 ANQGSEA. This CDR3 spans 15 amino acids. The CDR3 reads CSVEVAGREHYGYTF. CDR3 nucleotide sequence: TGCAGCGTTGAAGTGGCGGGACGCGAACATTATGGCTACACCTTC. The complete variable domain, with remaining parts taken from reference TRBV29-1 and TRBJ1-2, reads SAVISQKPSRDICQRGTSLTIQCQVDSQVTMMFWYRQQPGQSLTLIATANQGSEATYESGFVIDKFPISRPNLTFSTLTVSNMSPEDSSIYLCSVEVAGREHYGYTFGSGTRLTVV.

DNA for the CDR3: TGTGCCATCGGGGGCGGGGCTAGCACAGATACGCAGTATTTT. Translated, it gives CAIGGGASTDTQYF. The chain joins TRBV10-3 to TRBJ2-3, with D perhaps matching TRBD1 or TRBD2 (6 bases each). V was cut by 8 bases and J by 0 bases, with 12 bases left in between. The CDR3 runs to 14 residues. The germline CDR1 and CDR2 sequences are ENHRY and SYGVKD.

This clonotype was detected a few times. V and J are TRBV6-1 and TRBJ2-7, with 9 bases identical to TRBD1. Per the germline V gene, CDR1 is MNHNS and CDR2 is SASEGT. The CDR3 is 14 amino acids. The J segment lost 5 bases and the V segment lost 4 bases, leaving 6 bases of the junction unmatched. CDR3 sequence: CASSGQGQGDEQYF. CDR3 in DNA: TGTGCCAGCAGTGGACAGGGACAGGGCGACGAGCAGTACTTC.